The rows below give T cell receptor beta chains drawn from one sample of a study of shared clonotypes between healthy human individuals. TCRdb's table, derived via immunoSEQ multiplex PCR, lists solely in-frame clones and lacks some. Of roughly 2.1 million clones listed, 85% to 95% were seen once; the top ten hold 1.7%. The sample consisted of naive CD8+ T cells from PBMCs. The receptors shown here come from a man between 18 and 29 years old in good health. Some clones in this sample may be carry-over from other donors' samples. Both conserved end residues are part of each CDR3. Fields, in order: J gene, V gene, clone size, D gene, CDR3 protein, CDR3 DNA. D genes are given only for firm matches. For some rows the clone size is stated as once, few or many, or as a class when expanded; others skip it.

J gene: TRBJ2-5; V gene: TRBV21-1; clone size: NA; D gene: NA; CDR3 protein: CASSKVWTGGEETQYF; CDR3 DNA: TGTGCCAGCAGCAAAGTATGGACAGGGGGCGAAGAGACCCAGTACTTC
J gene: TRBJ1-1; V gene: TRBV10-3; clone size: once; D gene: NA; CDR3 protein: CAISESGSTNTEAFF; CDR3 DNA: TGTGCCATCAGTGAGTCAGGCAGTACGAACACTGAAGCTTTCTTT
J gene: TRBJ2-1; V gene: TRBV28; clone size: NA; D gene: TRBD1; CDR3 protein: CASSLSQGGPYNEQFF; CDR3 DNA: TGTGCCAGCAGTTTATCACAGGGGGGTCCCTACAATGAGCAGTTCTTC
J gene: TRBJ2-2; V gene: TRBV4-1; clone size: NA; D gene: NA; CDR3 protein: CASSQDQGTLTANGELFF; CDR3 DNA: TGCGCCAGCAGCCAAGATCAAGGGACTCTTACGGCAAACGGGGAGCTGTTTTTT
J gene: TRBJ1-2; V gene: TRBV27; clone size: NA; D gene: NA; CDR3 protein: CASSLSGALYGYTF; CDR3 DNA: TGTGCCAGCAGTTTATCAGGGGCGCTCTATGGCTACACCTTC
J gene: TRBJ1-1; V gene: TRBV9; clone size: NA; D gene: NA; CDR3 protein: CASSELGGRNTEAFF; CDR3 DNA: TGTGCCAGCAGCGAATTGGGTGGGCGGAACACTGAAGCTTTCTTT
J gene: TRBJ1-4; V gene: TRBV28; clone size: once; D gene: TRBD1; CDR3 protein: CASSLGTVNEKLFF; CDR3 DNA: TGTGCCAGCAGTTTAGGGACAGTTAATGAAAAACTGTTTTTT
J gene: TRBJ1-1; V gene: TRBV7-9; clone size: NA; D gene: NA; CDR3 protein: CASSPQALPTEAFF; CDR3 DNA: TGTGCCAGCAGCCCTCAAGCTTTACCCACTGAAGCTTTCTTT
J gene: TRBJ1-5; V gene: TRBV27; clone size: once; D gene: NA; CDR3 protein: CASSPTGLSVNQPQHF; CDR3 DNA: TGTGCCAGCAGTCCTACAGGGTTGAGTGTCAATCAGCCCCAGCATTTT
J gene: TRBJ2-5; V gene: TRBV2; clone size: NA; D gene: TRBD2; CDR3 protein: CASKTRSGAEETQYF; CDR3 DNA: TGTGCCAGCAAGACCCGAAGCGGGGCAGAAGAGACCCAGTACTTC
J gene: TRBJ2-5; V gene: TRBV9; clone size: NA; D gene: TRBD2; CDR3 protein: CASSSREIQETQYF; CDR3 DNA: TGTGCCAGCAGCTCGCGGGAGATCCAAGAGACCCAGTACTTC
J gene: TRBJ2-1; V gene: TRBV9; clone size: NA; D gene: TRBD1; CDR3 protein: CASSRGQGPANEQFF; CDR3 DNA: TGTGCCAGCAGCCGCGGACAGGGGCCGGCGAATGAGCAGTTCTTC
J gene: TRBJ2-1; V gene: TRBV18; clone size: NA; D gene: TRBD2; CDR3 protein: CASSSNRLAGEIEQFF; CDR3 DNA: TGTGCCAGCTCGAGCAATCGACTAGCGGGAGAGATTGAGCAGTTCTTC
J gene: TRBJ2-2; V gene: TRBV6-5; clone size: NA; D gene: TRBD2; CDR3 protein: CASSYSLAENTGELFF; CDR3 DNA: TGTGCCAGCAGTTACTCACTAGCGGAAAACACCGGGGAGCTGTTTTTT
J gene: TRBJ2-2; V gene: TRBV9; clone size: NA; D gene: NA; CDR3 protein: CASSVSGELFF; CDR3 DNA: TGTGCCAGCAGCGTTTCAGGGGAGCTGTTTTTT
J gene: TRBJ2-7; V gene: TRBV7-9; clone size: NA; D gene: TRBD1; CDR3 protein: CASSPRDRVTYEQYF; CDR3 DNA: TGTGCCAGCAGCCCCCGGGACAGGGTAACCTACGAGCAGTACTTC
J gene: TRBJ1-3; V gene: TRBV27; clone size: NA; D gene: NA; CDR3 protein: CASRNLRQSSGNTIYF; CDR3 DNA: TGTGCCAGCAGAAACCTCAGACAGTCCTCTGGAAACACCATATATTTT
J gene: TRBJ1-1; V gene: TRBV27; clone size: once; D gene: NA; CDR3 protein: CASSFTGTNTEAFF; CDR3 DNA: TGTGCCAGCAGCTTCACAGGAACGAACACTGAAGCTTTCTTT
J gene: TRBJ1-5; V gene: TRBV6-6; clone size: NA; D gene: NA; CDR3 protein: CASSYGATGKGQPQHF; CDR3 DNA: TGTGCCAGCAGTTACGGTGCCACGGGTAAGGGTCAGCCCCAGCATTTT
J gene: TRBJ2-3; V gene: TRBV6-1; clone size: NA; D gene: TRBD2; CDR3 protein: CASREEYIDTQYF; CDR3 DNA: TGTGCCAGCCGGGAGGAATATATAGATACGCAGTATTTT
J gene: TRBJ1-2; V gene: TRBV7-9; clone size: NA; D gene: TRBD1; CDR3 protein: CASSSHRTGGYTF; CDR3 DNA: TGTGCCAGCAGCTCACACCGGACAGGAGGCTACACCTTC
J gene: TRBJ1-1; V gene: TRBV10-1; clone size: NA; D gene: NA; CDR3 protein: CASSERTTNTDGAFF; CDR3 DNA: TGCGCCAGCAGTGAGAGAACCACGAACACTGACGGAGCTTTCTTT
J gene: TRBJ1-2; V gene: TRBV10-3; clone size: NA; D gene: TRBD1; CDR3 protein: CAIRTGYGYTF; CDR3 DNA: TGTGCCATCAGGACAGGGTATGGCTACACCTTC
J gene: TRBJ2-1; V gene: TRBV6-6; clone size: NA; D gene: TRBD2; CDR3 protein: CASSSLTSGGGNEQFF; CDR3 DNA: TGTGCCAGCAGTTCCCTGACTAGCGGAGGGGGGAATGAGCAGTTCTTC
J gene: TRBJ1-1; V gene: TRBV5-1; clone size: NA; D gene: NA; CDR3 protein: CASSLTGQLTEAFF; CDR3 DNA: TGCGCCAGCAGCTTAACGGGACAACTCACTGAAGCTTTCTTT
J gene: TRBJ2-5; V gene: TRBV4-3; clone size: NA; D gene: TRBD2; CDR3 protein: CASSPATEGGQETQYF; CDR3 DNA: TGCGCCAGCAGCCCAGCAACAGAGGGAGGGCAAGAGACCCAGTACTTC
J gene: TRBJ2-3; V gene: TRBV20-1; clone size: NA; D gene: NA; CDR3 protein: CSAPGPDTQYF; CDR3 DNA: TGCAGTGCCCCCGGTCCAGATACGCAGTATTTT
J gene: TRBJ2-3; V gene: TRBV28; clone size: NA; D gene: TRBD2; CDR3 protein: CASSPPGTRKQITDTQYF; CDR3 DNA: TGTGCCAGCAGTCCCCCCGGGACTAGGAAGCAAATCACAGATACGCAGTATTTT
J gene: TRBJ2-6; V gene: TRBV28; clone size: NA; D gene: NA; CDR3 protein: CASSSNRAAGANVLTF; CDR3 DNA: TGTGCCAGCAGTTCCAACAGAGCCGCTGGGGCCAACGTCCTGACTTTC
J gene: TRBJ2-7; V gene: TRBV28; clone size: NA; D gene: NA; CDR3 protein: CASSPYGESYEQYF; CDR3 DNA: TGTGCCAGCAGTCCCTATGGGGAGTCCTACGAGCAGTACTTC
J gene: TRBJ2-1; V gene: TRBV4-3; clone size: NA; D gene: TRBD2; CDR3 protein: CASSQSGTSGPGDEQFF; CDR3 DNA: TGCGCCAGCAGCCAAAGCGGGACTAGCGGCCCGGGCGATGAGCAGTTCTTC
J gene: TRBJ1-1; V gene: TRBV6-5; clone size: once; D gene: TRBD1; CDR3 protein: CASRGLGTVDAFF; CDR3 DNA: TGTGCCAGCAGAGGGCTAGGGACAGTAGACGCTTTCTTT
J gene: TRBJ2-1; V gene: TRBV29-1; clone size: NA; D gene: TRBD2; CDR3 protein: CSVDTRRVAGGYNEQFF; CDR3 DNA: TGCAGCGTTGATACTAGGCGAGTAGCGGGAGGGTACAATGAGCAGTTCTTC